These 4 T cell receptor beta chains originate from one sample sequenced in a study of cytomegalovirus exposure and HLA in healthy donors. Vbeta (60) and Jbeta (13) primers were used in the PCR. The method was immunoSEQ multiplex PCR; TCRdb's version includes in-frame clones alone and lacks a portion of them. The sample yields 100,000 to 150,000 clones, over 60% seen once. Sequencing was done on a sample of PBMCs. Source of these receptors: a male donor in good health and CMV-seropositive.

The chain carries TRBV13 and TRBJ2-7, with TRBD2 matching 9 bases. In germline, CDR1 is PRHDT, CDR2 FYEKMQ (reference sequence). J lost 4 bases, V lost 5 bases, and 9 bases had no gene match. There are 15 residues in the CDR3. The DNA for the CDR3 is TGTGCCAGCAGCGATCGAAGGACTAGCGCTTACGAGCAGTACTTC. Amino acids: CASSDRRTSAYEQYF.

The chain is built from TRBV28 and TRBJ1-5; D is undetermined. From germline, CDR1 is MDHEN and CDR2 SYDVKM. This CDR3 is built from 15 residues. Between the trimmed V and J ends, which lost 5 bases and 6 bases, there was a span of 17 bases. In DNA, the CDR3 is TGTGCCAGCAGTCCAATACCGGGAGGAGGTCAGCCCCAGCATTTT. Encoded protein: CASSPIPGGGQPQHF.

This chain links TRBV5-1 with TRBJ2-7; D possibly corresponds to TRBD1 (7 bases). This CDR3 is 15 amino acids long. The germline V gene has CDR1 SGHRS and CDR2 YFSETQ. The V end was cut by 1 base, the J end by 5 bases, with 16 bases between. The CDR3 loop is CASSLFPGGIDEQYF. CDR3 nucleotide sequence: TGCGCCAGCAGCTTGTTTCCAGGGGGGATCGACGAGCAGTACTTC.

V is TRBV5-1 and J is TRBJ2-5; 7 bases map to TRBD1. The J call may be faulty, since TRBJ2-7 better matches the DNA end. Germline CDR1 SGHRS, CDR2 YFSETQ. This CDR3 is 14 amino acids long. The CDR3 here is CASSLGDSSYEQYF. The CDR3 DNA sequence: TGCGCCAGCAGCTTGGGGGACAGCTCCTACGAGCAGTACTTC.